This entry describes one T cell receptor (beta chain). The CDR3 sequence is 17 residues long. V was pared by 8 bases and J by 6 bases, with 26 bases between. The data belong to a study of cytomegalovirus exposure and HLA in healthy donors. PCR primers comprised 60 Vbeta and 13 Jbeta primers. TCRdb's table, derived via immunoSEQ multiplex PCR, lists solely in-frame clones and lacks some. Of some 150,000 clones in the sample, 55% to 75% are singletons; the top ten hold roughly 6.4%. The chain is built from TRBV23-1 and TRBJ1-5; possibly TRBD1 for D (6 bases). TRBV23-1 qualifies as an ORF whose function is uncertain. Sequenced sample: PBMCs. This receptor was identified in a woman aged 55-69 years in good health and CMV-seropositive. CDR3 in DNA: TGCGCCAGCCGACGCCTTACGGGGCCGGGACAAAGTCAGCCCCAGCATTTT. Translation gives CASRRLTGPGQSQPQHF.